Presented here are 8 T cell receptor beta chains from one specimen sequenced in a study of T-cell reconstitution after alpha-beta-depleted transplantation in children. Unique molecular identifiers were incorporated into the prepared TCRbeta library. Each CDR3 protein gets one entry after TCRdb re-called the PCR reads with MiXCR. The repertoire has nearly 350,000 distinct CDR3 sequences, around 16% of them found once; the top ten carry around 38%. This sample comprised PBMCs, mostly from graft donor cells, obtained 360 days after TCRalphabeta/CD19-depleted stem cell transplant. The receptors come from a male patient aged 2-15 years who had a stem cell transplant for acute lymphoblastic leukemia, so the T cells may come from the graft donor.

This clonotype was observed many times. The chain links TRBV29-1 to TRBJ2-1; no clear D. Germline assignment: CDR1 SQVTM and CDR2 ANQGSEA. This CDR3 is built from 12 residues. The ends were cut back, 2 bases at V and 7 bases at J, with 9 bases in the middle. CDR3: CSVEKSLNEQFF. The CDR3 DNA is TGCAGCGTTGAAAAATCCTTAAATGAGCAGTTCTTC.

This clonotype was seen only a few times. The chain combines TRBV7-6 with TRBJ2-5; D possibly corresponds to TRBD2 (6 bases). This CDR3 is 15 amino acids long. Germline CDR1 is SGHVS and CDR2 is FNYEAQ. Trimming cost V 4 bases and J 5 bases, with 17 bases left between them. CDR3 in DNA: TGTGCCAGCAGCTCCCCGGGAGACAACAGGGAGACCCAGTACTTC. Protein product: CASSSPGDNRETQYF.

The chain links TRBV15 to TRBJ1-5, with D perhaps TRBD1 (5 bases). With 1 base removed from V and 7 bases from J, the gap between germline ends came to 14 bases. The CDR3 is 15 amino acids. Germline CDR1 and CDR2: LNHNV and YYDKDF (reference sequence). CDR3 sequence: CATSRGAVWGQPQHF. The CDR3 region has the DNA TGTGCCACCAGCAGAGGAGCGGTCTGGGGCCAGCCCCAGCATTTT.

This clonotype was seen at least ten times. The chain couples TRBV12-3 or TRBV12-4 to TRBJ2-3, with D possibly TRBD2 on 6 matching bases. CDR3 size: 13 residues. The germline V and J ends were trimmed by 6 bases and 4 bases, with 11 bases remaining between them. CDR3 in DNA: TGTGCCAGCAGCCTCGGAGGGGCAGATACGCAGTATTTT. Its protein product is CASSLGGADTQYF.

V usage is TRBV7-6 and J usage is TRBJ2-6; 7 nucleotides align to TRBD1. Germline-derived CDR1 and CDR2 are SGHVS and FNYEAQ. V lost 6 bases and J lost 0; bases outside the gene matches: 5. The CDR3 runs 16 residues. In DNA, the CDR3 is TGTGCCAGCAGGACAGGGTCCCTCTCTGGGGCCAACGTCCTGACTTTC. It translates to CASRTGSLSGANVLTF.

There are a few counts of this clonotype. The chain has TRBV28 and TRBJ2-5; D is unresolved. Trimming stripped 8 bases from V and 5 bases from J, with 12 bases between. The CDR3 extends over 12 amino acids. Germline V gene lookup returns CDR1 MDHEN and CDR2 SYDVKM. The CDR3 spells CASRSAYETQYF. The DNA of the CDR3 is TGTGCCAGCCGTTCAGCTTATGAGACCCAGTACTTC.

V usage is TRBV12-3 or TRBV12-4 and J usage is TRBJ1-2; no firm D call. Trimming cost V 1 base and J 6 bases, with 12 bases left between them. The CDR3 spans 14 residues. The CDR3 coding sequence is TGTGCCAGCAGTTTAGTCGGTCAAGCCCATGGCTACACCTTC. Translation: CASSLVGQAHGYTF.

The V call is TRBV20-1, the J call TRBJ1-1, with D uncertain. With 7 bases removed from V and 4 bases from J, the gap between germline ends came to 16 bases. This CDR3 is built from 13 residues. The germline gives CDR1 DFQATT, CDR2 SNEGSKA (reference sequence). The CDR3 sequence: CSDVHSVGTEAFF. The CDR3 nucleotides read TGCAGTGATGTACACAGCGTTGGCACTGAAGCTTTCTTT.